This section outlines one TCR beta chain sequence together with its context. This clone was observed a handful of times. The antigen it recognizes is unknown. The input lacks base qualities; no much larger clone sits a single base away. This specimen includes other DNA sequences encoding the same CDR3. Enrolling through a virtual design, the prospective study's participants ranged in age from roughly 18 to 100 years and lived across some 22 United States geographic areas. In the prospective study, cohorts were assigned on the basis of participant-reported clinical history obtained from a screening survey and a study questionnaire. In the prospective study, whole blood, serum and a nasopharyngeal or oropharyngeal swab were collected from each participant by mobile phlebotomists. Additional blood draws and questionnaires over a 2-month period could optionally be provided by prospective study participants. Before DNA extraction, prospective study blood samples were shipped either frozen or at room temperature.

This sample was taken from a study of blood T cell repertoires in COVID-19 (TCRdb year 2020). Looking at the study overall: Collaborator samples came from the United States, Italy and Spain and covered acute and convalescent phases of COVID-19. The prospective study material was composed of cDNA or gDNA derived from T cells, B-cell-depleted T cells, or PBMCs. The dataset comprised deeply sampled blood TCRbeta repertoires from subjects exposed to, actively infected with, or recovered from COVID-19. A freely available public database, intended as a resource for researchers studying the immune response to SARS-CoV-2, is where the repertoires were released. Samples came from the ongoing ImmuneRACE study (first 160 participants) plus 1,254 subjects from 6 global collaborators. Sample metadata almost always included a de-identified subject ID, COVID-19 status, age in years and sex. Where HLA class I and class II types were available, the types were taken from metadata supplied by the sample provider, not from assay-based typing.

TCRbeta CDR3 regions were amplified from genomic DNA by means of the immunoSEQ Assay, a bias-controlled multiplex PCR. The study's own analysis went as follows. Within the assay, amplification of reference gene primers was used to estimate how many nucleated cells each sample contained. Sequence reads were collapsed and filtered to measure the absolute abundance of every unique TCRbeta CDR3 rearrangement. For each sample, productive Simpson clonality was calculated by taking the square root of Simpson's diversity index across productive rearrangements. TCRdb stores this immuneACCESS table with in-frame sequences only. Part of the clones is absent; in the studies checked, under half of the shortfall reflects unresolved V genes, and no reason is known for the rest. The V and J calls and clone size are taken from that table; D and trimming were inferred from the DNA. Present in this sample are roughly 180,000 clones, approximately 81% of which were seen just once. The ten largest account for about 6% of the sample.

Broad study findings and their caveats: How much clinical and demographic metadata was included differed by source and by participant, and the metadata was provided uncurated.

The germline V gene sets CDR1 to SGHVS and CDR2 to FNYEAQ. CDR3 length: 15 amino acids, cysteine to phenylalanine. Solely the CDR3 DNA is kept, with 45 bases framed from the first base. V is pruned by 3 bases and J by 1 base, leaving 3 bases of the junction without a gene match. Sequenced input: PBMCs or T cells enriched from blood (not recorded which). The sequence was collected from a woman aged 35 to 49 with acute COVID-19. The chain joins TRBV7-6 to TRBJ2-5, and 9 junctional nucleotides match TRBD2. CDR3 loop: CASSLGSGSQETQYF. The nucleotides are TGTGCCAGCAGCTTGGGTAGCGGGAGCCAAGAGACCCAGTACTTC.